Detailed here is one TCR beta chain. No antigen is known for it. This record belongs to a study of CD8 T cells in Susac syndrome. Study-wide results and caveats: In its TCR sequencing and HLA analysis, the study acknowledged that the number of individuals was relatively small.

An input of roughly 0.45 to 1 ug of RNA was subjected to reverse transcription using random hexamers. Amplification of TCR beta CDR3 across 54 Vbeta and 13 Jbeta was performed with immunoSEQ multiplex PCR. MiXCR was run by TCRdb on the immunoSEQ multiplex PCR reads, yielding one entry per CDR3 protein. The sample includes roughly 250,000 distinct CDR3 sequences, less than 96% of them seen just once. Germline V gene lookup returns CDR1 SGHDT and CDR2 YYEEEE. Trimming took off 1 base at V and 4 bases at J, with 20 bases between the two ends. This CDR3 has 17 residues. Sequenced material: CD4+ T cells from PBMCs. The rearrangement uses TRBV5-6 and TRBJ1-2, with TRBD1 as a possible D gene (6 bases). The origin of this receptor is a human donor with Susac syndrome. Written as DNA, the CDR3 is TGTGCCAGCAGCTTGTTTTGGCGACAGGAGGGGAGCTATGGCTACACCTTC. Its translation is CASSLFWRQEGSYGYTF.